This passage covers 8 T cell receptor beta chains from one sample sequenced in a study of cytomegalovirus exposure and HLA in healthy donors. 13 Jbeta primers and 60 Vbeta primers were used for the PCR. Repertoires were generated with immunoSEQ multiplex PCR, while TCRdb's copy carries only in-frame clones and drops some. The sample includes some 130,000 clones, about 66% of them seen just once. The sample consisted of PBMCs. All receptors derive from a man aged 25-40 years in good health and CMV-seropositive.

This clone was found a few times. The V call is TRBV2, the J call TRBJ2-5; 7 bases match TRBD1. The CDR3 covers 15 residues. V trimming: 7 bases; J trimming: 4 bases; junction bases outside the gene matches: 12. Germline assignment: CDR1 SNHLY and CDR2 FYNNEI. CDR3 coding DNA: TGTGCCAGCACCCCGCAGACAGGGATGAGAGAGACCCAGTACTTC. This translates into CASTPQTGMRETQYF.

J is TRBJ1-1 and V is TRBV5-4; the D gene is possibly TRBD1 (5 bases). Trimming stripped 5 bases from V and 1 base from J, with 6 bases between. This CDR3 is built from 12 residues. Germline assignment: CDR1 SGHNT and CDR2 YYREEE (reference sequence). The chain's CDR3 is CASSQGNTEAFF. DNA of the CDR3: TGTGCCAGCAGTCAGGGGAACACTGAAGCTTTCTTT.

This clone appeared once. The rearrangement joins TRBV9 to TRBJ1-1; weak D call: TRBD1 (5 bases). The V end was cut by 3 bases, the J end by 2 bases, with 11 bases between. The V gene's germline CDR1 is SGDLS and CDR2 YYNGEE. The CDR3 spans 14 residues. CDR3 bases: TGTGCCAGCAGCGGGGGGGTCGGTAACACTGAAGCTTTCTTT. Translating it yields CASSGGVGNTEAFF.

The chain employs TRBV5-8 and TRBJ2-7, with D unclear. Germline V gene data show CDR1 as SGHTS and CDR2 as YDEGEE. Deletions cut 4 bases from V and 10 bases from J, with 21 bases between. This CDR3 spans 14 amino acids. In DNA, the CDR3 is TGTGCCAGCAGCCGTACAGAGATTGTGCCCCCCCAGTACTTC. Protein product: CASSRTEIVPPQYF.

The rearrangement joins TRBV29-1 to TRBJ2-3; 8 positions agree with TRBD2. This CDR3 has 14 amino acids. Losses at the gene ends were 4 bases for V and 0 bases for J; bases not matched to a gene: 3. CDR1 is SQVTM, CDR2 ANQGSEA, per germline. CDR3 nucleotide sequence: TGCAGCGTTGTCGGGAGGGCTAGCACAGATACGCAGTATTTT. This sequence encodes CSVVGRASTDTQYF.

The genes are TRBV2 and TRBJ1-2; possibly TRBD1 for D (5 bases). Germline values: CDR1 SNHLY, CDR2 FYNNEI. The V gene lost 5 bases and the J gene lost 1 base, with 11 bases spanning the gap. The CDR3 has 14 amino acids. CDR3 loop: CASSSGGYNYGYTF. The DNA of the CDR3 is TGTGCCAGCAGTTCCGGGGGTTATAACTATGGCTACACCTTC.

This clone occurred a few times. The V gene is TRBV12-2, the J gene TRBJ1-5; TRBD1 is the table's D call, not checked against the DNA. TRBV12-2 is a known pseudogene. The CDR3 loop spans 11 amino acids. The CDR3 loop is CASRHNQPQHF. The CDR3 region has the DNA TGTGCAAGTCGCCACAATCAGCCCCAGCATTTT.

This chain connects TRBV7-2 to TRBJ1-5; the match to TRBD1 covers 7 bases. CDR3 length equals 14 residues. J was trimmed by 6 bases and V by 5 bases; bases with no gene match: 7. Germline CDR1 and CDR2: SGHTA and FQGNSA. The CDR3 DNA reads as TGTGCCAGCAGCCCCGACAGGGTCAGTCAGCCCCAGCATTTT. This translates into CASSPDRVSQPQHF.